This is a list of T cell receptor beta chains from one sample in a study of blood T cell repertoires in COVID-19. Generated by immunoSEQ multiplex PCR, the TCRdb table keeps only in-frame clones and is missing some. The sample holds tens of thousands of clones, less than 90% seen once. The sequencing sample was made of peripheral blood. These receptors came from a man older than 75 with acute or convalescent COVID-19. Each CDR3 is given with its conserved first and last residue. A D gene is named only where the DNA matches it firmly. Size is omitted from some rows. Given values are once, few, many or a class for expanded clones.

clone_size j_call d_call v_call cdr3_aa cdr3_nt
few TRBJ1-4 TRBD1 TRBV5-6 CASSSSRQGATYAEKLFF TGTGCCAGCAGCTCCTCTCGACAGGGGGCGACGTATGCTGAAAAACTGTTTTTT
NA TRBJ2-7 TRBD1 TRBV5-6 CASSYLGTGGREQYF TGTGCCAGCAGCTACCTGGGGACAGGGGGCCGGGAGCAGTACTTC
NA TRBJ2-7 TRBD2 TRBV7-2 CASSPRTSGRSYEQYF TGTGCCAGCAGCCCGCGGACTAGCGGGAGGTCCTACGAGCAGTACTTC
NA TRBJ2-7 TRBD2 TRBV27 CASSFYGRVEEQYF TGTGCCAGCAGTTTTTACGGGAGGGTAGAAGAGCAGTACTTC
NA TRBJ1-4 NA TRBV11-2 CASSLTVSGEKLFF TGTGCCAGCAGCTTAACGGTGAGCGGTGAAAAACTGTTTTTT
NA TRBJ2-7 NA TRBV5-5 CASSPVGGRGGHEQYF TGTGCCAGCAGCCCCGTTGGGGGCAGGGGCGGGCACGAGCAGTACTTC
few TRBJ1-2 NA TRBV12-3/TRBV12-4 CASNSRGDYGYTF TGTGCCAGCAATTCACGGGGGGACTATGGCTACACCTTC
NA TRBJ1-5 TRBD1 TRBV5-6 CASSSSGTGSYSNQPQHF TGTGCCAGCAGCTCCTCCGGGACAGGCTCTTATAGCAATCAGCCCCAGCATTTT
few TRBJ1-5 NA TRBV21-1 CASSSRGGGPGSNQPQHF TGTGCCAGCAGCTCCCGCGGGGGAGGGCCTGGGAGCAATCAGCCCCAGCATTTT
NA TRBJ2-7 TRBD1 TRBV7-2 CASSSVPTGPSSYEQYF TGTGCCAGCAGCTCCGTTCCGACAGGGCCTAGCTCCTACGAGCAGTACTTC
NA TRBJ1-1 TRBD1 TRBV18 CASRKDRATEAFF TGTGCCAGCCGAAAGGACAGGGCCACTGAAGCTTTCTTT
NA TRBJ1-1 TRBD1 TRBV3-1/TRBV3-2 CASTSRDRANTEAFF TGTGCCAGCACCTCTAGGGACAGGGCGAACACTGAAGCTTTCTTT
NA TRBJ1-5 NA TRBV3-1/TRBV3-2 CASNTRAGGECNQPQHF TGTGCCAGCAACACAAGGGCGGGGGGCGAGTGCAATCAGCCCCAGCATTTT
NA TRBJ1-1 TRBD1 TRBV5-1 CASHRGADTEAFF TGCGCCAGCCACAGGGGAGCGGACACTGAAGCTTTCTTT
NA TRBJ2-2 NA TRBV6-5 CASSPRAGGELFF TGTGCCAGCAGCCCCCGGGCGGGCGGGGAGCTGTTTTTT
NA TRBJ1-1 TRBD1 TRBV9 CASSVVGGGTVNTEAFF TGTGCCAGCAGCGTAGTAGGTGGGGGGACAGTGAACACTGAAGCTTTCTTT
NA TRBJ2-1 TRBD2 TRBV24-1 CATSDFRREPNNEQFF TGTGCCACCAGTGATTTTCGGCGGGAGCCCAACAATGAGCAGTTCTTC
NA TRBJ1-2 NA TRBV24-1 CATSDYSSGYTF TGTGCCACCAGTGATTATTCTAGTGGCTACACCTTC
NA TRBJ2-5 NA TRBV5-6 CASSWRETQYF TGTGCCAGCAGCTGGAGAGAGACCCAGTACTTC
NA TRBJ1-1 TRBD1 TRBV6-4 CASREQGAVNTEAFF TGTGCCAGCAGGGAACAGGGGGCAGTAAACACTGAAGCTTTCTTT
NA TRBJ2-1 TRBD1 TRBV6-5 CASSYWTGGGNEQFF TGTGCCAGCAGTTATTGGACAGGGGGCGGGAATGAGCAGTTCTTC
NA TRBJ1-1 NA TRBV29-1 CSGSRRQNTEAFF TGCAGCGGGTCCAGGCGCCAGAACACTGAAGCTTTCTTT
NA TRBJ1-1 NA TRBV7-8 CASSLERWGYNTEAFF TGTGCCAGCAGCTTAGAACGGTGGGGCTACAACACTGAAGCTTTCTTT
NA TRBJ2-3 NA TRBV5-1 CASSLQTSSDTQYF TGCGCCAGCAGCTTACAGACAAGTTCAGATACGCAGTATTTT
once TRBJ2-3 NA TRBV19 CASSPLLRDTQYF TGTGCCAGTAGTCCGCTTCTCCGGGATACGCAGTATTTT
few TRBJ2-5 TRBD2 TRBV5-5 CASSSSGIVETQYF TGTGCCAGCAGCTCTAGCGGGATTGTGGAGACCCAGTACTTC
NA TRBJ1-1 TRBD1 TRBV19 CASPGTVPLNTEAFF TGTGCCAGTCCGGGGACAGTCCCATTGAACACTGAAGCTTTCTTT
NA TRBJ1-2 NA TRBV4-2 CASSQEFGENYGYTF TGTGCCAGCAGCCAAGAATTCGGGGAAAACTATGGCTACACCTTC
NA TRBJ2-2 TRBD1 TRBV19 CASQTGQGTWSGELFF TGTGCCAGTCAAACGGGACAGGGAACGTGGAGCGGGGAGCTGTTTTTT
NA TRBJ2-2 NA TRBV6-5 CASGAGEGLLRELFF TGTGCCAGCGGCGCAGGGGAGGGCCTACTCAGGGAGCTGTTTTTT
few TRBJ1-1 NA TRBV18 CASSPRFLYPRGEAFF TGTGCCAGCTCACCAAGGTTTCTTTACCCTCGGGGTGAAGCTTTCTTT
NA TRBJ1-1 NA TRBV6-5 CASRAGRNTEAFF TGTGCCAGCAGGGCAGGGCGGAACACTGAAGCTTTCTTT
NA TRBJ2-2 NA TRBV19 CASIGLAAGELFF TGTGCCAGTATAGGGCTAGCCGCCGGGGAGCTGTTTTTT
NA TRBJ2-1 TRBD2 TRBV19 CASGAGDVSVRPNEQFF TGTGCCTCCGGGGCGGGAGACGTGTCAGTACGCCCCAATGAGCAGTTCTTC
NA TRBJ2-3 TRBD1 TRBV5-8 CASSNRGTQYF TGTGCCAGCAGCAACAGGGGTACGCAGTATTTT
NA TRBJ2-5 NA TRBV5-6 CASSSLRGYETQYF TGTGCCAGCAGCTCATTACGGGGTTACGAGACCCAGTACTTC
NA TRBJ1-4 TRBD1 TRBV18 CASSLQGPHEKLFF TGTGCCAGCTCACTACAGGGGCCCCATGAAAAACTGTTTTTT
NA TRBJ2-1 TRBD2 TRBV2 CASSSQRDEQFF TGTGCCAGCAGTTCCCAGCGGGACGAGCAGTTCTTC
NA TRBJ1-1 NA TRBV3-1/TRBV3-2 CASRRQGNTEAFF TGTGCCAGCAGGAGACAAGGGAACACTGAAGCTTTCTTT
NA TRBJ1-2 NA TRBV7-9 CASSLGSSTNYGYTF TGTGCCAGCAGCTTGGGCAGCTCTACTAACTATGGCTACACCTTC
NA TRBJ2-2 NA TRBV9 CASSATGTANTGELFF TGTGCCAGCAGCGCCACCGGGACTGCTAACACCGGGGAGCTGTTTTTT
NA TRBJ1-6 NA TRBV5-1 CASSFGRGDNSPLHF TGCGCCAGCAGCTTCGGCAGGGGCGATAATTCACCCCTCCACTTT
once TRBJ1-2 TRBD1 TRBV5-4 CASSSSGQGYYGYTF TGTGCCAGCAGCTCTTCGGGACAGGGATACTATGGCTACACCTTC
NA TRBJ2-7 TRBD1 TRBV3-1/TRBV3-2 CASLPGQGGEQYF TGTGCCAGCCTACCGGGACAGGGGGGCGAGCAGTACTTC
NA TRBJ2-5 TRBD2 TRBV7-2 CASSSGLAGGGTQYF TGTGCCAGCAGCTCGGGACTAGCGGGAGGGGGGACCCAGTACTTC
NA TRBJ1-6 TRBD1 TRBV5-1 CASSSGQGHHSPLHF TGCGCCAGCAGCTCCGGACAGGGACATCATTCACCCCTCCACTTT
NA TRBJ2-7 TRBD2 TRBV11-2 CASSFASGTASYEQYF TGTGCCAGCAGCTTCGCCAGCGGGACCGCCTCCTACGAGCAGTACTTC